Below are 21 T cell receptor beta chains sequenced from a single sample in a study of cytomegalovirus exposure and HLA in healthy donors. A multiplex PCR was run with 60 Vbeta primers and 13 Jbeta primers. Here immunoSEQ multiplex PCR was the method, and the copy in TCRdb shows in-frame clones only, minus some. Of about 200,000 clones detected, roughly 80% appear once; the ten largest clones hold around 0.2%. The sequenced sample was PBMCs. The source is a girl between 2 and 10 years old in good health and CMV-seronegative.

The CDR3 DNA reads as TGCGCCAGCAGCTTGCGCGGGGGGCCCGGGGTCCCAAATGAGCAGTTCTTC. Encoded protein: CASSLRGGPGVPNEQFF. The genes are TRBV5-1 and TRBJ2-1; 8 nucleotides match TRBD2. CDR3 length: 17 amino acids. J lost 7 bases, V lost 1 base, and 13 bases had no gene match. The germline V gene encodes CDR1 SGHRS and CDR2 YFSETQ.

CDR3 sequence: CASSETSGRAADTQYF. In DNA, the CDR3 is TGCGCCAGCAGCGAGACTAGCGGGAGGGCCGCAGATACGCAGTATTTT. The chain uses TRBV5-1 and TRBJ2-3; 14 positions match TRBD2. The junction had 5 bases not matched to a gene; V was cut back by 4 bases and J by 4 bases. Germline V gives CDR1 SGHRS, CDR2 YFSETQ. The CDR3 length is 16 residues. Variable domain in full (rest from reference TRBV5-1 and TRBJ2-3): KAGVTQTPRYLIKTRGQQVTLSCSPISGHRSVSWYQQTPGQGLQFLFEYFSETQRNKGNFPGRFSGRQFSNSRSEMNVSTLELGDSALYLCASSETSGRAADTQYFGPGTRLTVL.

The chain employs TRBV7-3 and TRBJ2-3; D possibly corresponds to TRBD2 (6 bases). This CDR3 spans 16 amino acids. Germline CDR1 and CDR2: SGHTA and FQGTGA. Trimming removed 1 base at V and 0 bases at J, with 11 bases between. This chain's CDR3 is CASSLMGGSSTDTQYF. The DNA for the CDR3 is TGTGCCAGCAGCTTAATGGGGGGTTCTAGCACAGATACGCAGTATTTT.

The V call is TRBV6-6, the J call TRBJ1-3; D ambiguous. This CDR3 is built from 16 residues. V was clipped by 2 bases and J by 0 bases, with 11 bases between them. In germline, CDR1 is MNHNY, CDR2 SVGAGI (reference sequence). The CDR3 region has the DNA TGTGCCAGCAGTTACGGCTGGGCTTCCTCTGGAAACACCATATATTTT. Its translation: CASSYGWASSGNTIYF.

This clone was observed a handful of times. The J gene is TRBJ2-1, the V gene TRBV10-1, with D possibly being TRBD2 (6 bases). This CDR3 region has 14 residues. V was trimmed by 2 bases and J by 2 bases, leaving 7 bases between them. Germline loops: CDR1 WNHNN, CDR2 SYGVQD (reference sequence). The CDR3 sequence is CASSEREPYNEQFF. CDR3 nucleotides: TGCGCCAGCAGTGAGCGGGAGCCCTACAATGAGCAGTTCTTC.

The chain has TRBV2 and TRBJ2-7; D ambiguous. This CDR3 contains 12 residues. Germline V gene lookup returns CDR1 SNHLY and CDR2 FYNNEI. The ends were cut back, 3 bases at V and 3 bases at J, with 6 bases in the middle. This CDR3 reads CASSDLNYEQYF. The CDR3 nucleotides read TGTGCCAGCAGTGACTTAAACTACGAGCAGTACTTC.

V and J are TRBV30 and TRBJ2-7; a weak D match, TRBD2 (5 bases). The V and J ends lost 1 base and 0 bases respectively, with 7 bases between them. This CDR3 contains 13 residues. Germline values: CDR1 GTSNPN, CDR2 SVGIG (reference sequence). CDR3 bases: TGTGCCTGGAGTGGCGGGTCCTCCTACGAGCAGTACTTC. This translates into CAWSGGSSYEQYF.

The chain employs TRBV9 and TRBJ2-1; D not resolved. Germline CDR1 SGDLS, CDR2 YYNGEE. V was cut by 0 bases and J by 2 bases, with 9 bases left in between. This CDR3 region has 15 residues. The CDR3 here is CASSVGRLAYNEQFF. In DNA, the CDR3 is TGTGCCAGCAGCGTAGGACGTCTAGCCTACAATGAGCAGTTCTTC.

A single count supports this clone. The chain links TRBV9 to TRBJ1-1; no clear D. V shed 5 bases and J shed 5 bases, with 16 bases lying between them. The CDR3 is 14 amino acids. Germline V gene sequence: CDR1 SGDLS, CDR2 YYNGEE. CDR3 sequence reads: CASSTGSGGTEAFF. CDR3 bases: TGTGCCAGCAGTACTGGGTCGGGAGGGACTGAAGCTTTCTTT.

This clone came up a few times. This chain connects TRBV6-1 to TRBJ1-1; 7 bases map to TRBD1. This CDR3 comprises 13 residues. CDR1 and CDR2 from the germline V gene are MNHNS and SASEGT. The ends lost 11 bases at V and 4 bases at J; junction bases unmatched: 10. The CDR3 loop is CASPGGQSTEAFF. CDR3 in DNA: TGTGCCTCCCCAGGGGGGCAGAGCACTGAAGCTTTCTTT.

This clone showed up just once. J is TRBJ2-1 and V is TRBV7-2; 9 bases are a match to TRBD2. CDR1 is SGHTA, CDR2 FQGNSA, per germline. After removal of 5 bases from V and 4 bases from J, the junction contained 6 bases not matched to a gene. This CDR3 has 15 amino acids. The CDR3 loop reads CASSPLAGPYNEQFF. The CDR3 DNA is TGTGCCAGCAGCCCCCTAGCGGGGCCATACAATGAGCAGTTCTTC.

The rearrangement links TRBV9 to TRBJ1-2; 9 bases are shared with TRBD1. The CDR3 contains 14 residues. V shed 2 bases, J shed 5 bases, and the junction held 4 bases outside the gene matches. The germline CDR1 and CDR2 sequences are SGDLS and YYNGEE. This chain's CDR3 is CASSVGQGFYGYTF. CDR3 in DNA: TGTGCCAGCAGCGTCGGACAGGGGTTTTATGGCTACACCTTC.

The chain joins TRBV19 to TRBJ2-7; perhaps TRBD1 as D (5 bases). CDR1 and CDR2 (germline): LNHDA, SQIVND (reference sequence). The CDR3 consists of 14 residues. V lost 5 bases, J lost 3 bases, and 14 bases lay in between. The CDR3 nucleotides are TGTGCCAGTAGTTACAGGACGGCGGTCTACGAGCAGTACTTC. This codes for CASSYRTAVYEQYF.

This clone was observed once. The same CDR3 can be traced to other DNA sequences in this sample. The rearrangement joins TRBV5-1 to TRBJ1-3; no definite D call. Germline CDR1 and CDR2: SGHRS and YFSETQ. The germline V and J ends were trimmed by 0 bases and 4 bases, with 8 bases remaining between them. The CDR3 sequence is 14 residues long. CDR3 region: CASSLDSSGNTIYF. CDR3 coding DNA: TGCGCCAGCAGCTTGGATTCTTCCGGAAACACCATATATTTT.

The genes are TRBV5-4 and TRBJ2-7; no firm D call. The V gene's germline CDR1 is SGHNT and CDR2 YYREEE (reference sequence). The CDR3 has 12 amino acids. Trimming stripped 4 bases from V and 0 bases from J, with 5 bases between. CDR3 DNA: TGTGCCAGCAGCATATTCTCCTACGAGCAGTACTTC. As protein: CASSIFSYEQYF.

This chain uses TRBV25-1 with TRBJ1-5; no definite D call. Germline V lookup: CDR1 MGHDK, CDR2 SYGVNS. With 4 bases removed from V and 6 bases from J, the gap between germline ends came to 10 bases. The CDR3 runs to 13 residues. CDR3 in DNA: TGTGCCAGCAGTGCCGCGCTAGGTCAGCCCCAGCATTTT. Translating gives CASSAALGQPQHF.

V gene TRBV19 combines with J gene TRBJ1-5, with D unresolved. Trimming cost V 1 base and J 0 bases, with 10 bases left between them. The germline CDR1 and CDR2 sequences are LNHDA and SQIVND (reference sequence). This CDR3 is 16 amino acids long. The CDR3 is CASSIGRGYSNQPQHF. The CDR3 coding sequence is TGTGCCAGTAGTATAGGACGGGGTTATAGCAATCAGCCCCAGCATTTT.

The chain employs TRBV6-6 and TRBJ2-5; the match to TRBD2 covers 7 bases. V lost 3 bases to trimming and J lost 2 bases; unmatched junction nucleotides: 9. Germline CDR1 and CDR2: MNHNY and SVGAGI (reference sequence). This CDR3 is built from 16 residues. The CDR3 spells CASSYDRPGRQETQYF. CDR3 in DNA: TGTGCCAGCAGTTATGATCGCCCCGGGAGGCAAGAGACCCAGTACTTC.

V and J are TRBV15 and TRBJ2-3, with 7 bases aligning to TRBD2. The trim removed 0 bases at V and 4 bases at J, leaving 4 bases unmatched. The CDR3 length is 15 residues. Germline CDR1 reads LNHNV; CDR2 reads YYDKDF (reference sequence). The CDR3 region is CATSREGGSADTQYF. The CDR3 DNA reads TGTGCCACCAGCAGAGAGGGCGGGAGTGCAGATACGCAGTATTTT.

This rearrangement joins TRBV16 to TRBJ1-2; maybe TRBD1 (5 bases). Germline assignment: CDR1 KGHSY and CDR2 FQNENV. This CDR3 is built from 14 residues. The V and J ends lost 7 bases and 7 bases respectively, with 19 bases between them. The CDR3 here is CASNRRGSGGGYTF. DNA for the CDR3: TGTGCCAGCAACCGCCGGGGGTCGGGAGGTGGCTACACCTTC.

The V and J genes are TRBV7-6 and TRBJ2-7; 9 bases fit TRBD1. Unmatched junction bases numbered 8, after V lost 4 bases and J lost 4 bases. This CDR3 has 15 residues. The germline CDR1 and CDR2 sequences are SGHVS and FNYEAQ. The DNA for the CDR3 is TGTGCCAGCAGCTCGGACAGGGGCCCTTATTACGAGCAGTACTTC. Its protein is CASSSDRGPYYEQYF.